This TCR beta chain was observed in a study of T cell repertoires in cytomegalovirus infection (dated by TCRdb to 2018 to 2020). Study-wide context: The HLA type of each donor mattered for the analysis, because public TCR beta signatures pointed to carriage of CMV infection along with the matching HLA type. Broad study findings and their caveats: The ex vivo response was dominated by HLA-C-restricted CMV-specific TCR beta clonotypes, which also provided the single most frequent clonotype in two of eight donors. In both this cohort and an independent cohort of several hundred donors, the cumulative frequency of public TCR beta family members distinguished carriers of CMV infection plus the relevant HLA type.

This clonotype occurred many times. Its antigen has not been determined. Base qualities are not recorded, but no much larger clone differs from it by a single base. The instrument given in TCRdb is Illumina HiSeq 1500. TCRdb reran the public reads through fastp at Q25 and MiXCR, keeping productive beta chains. Entries that share a CDR3 protein sequence are merged under the most common genes and DNA. This sample lists 100,000 to 150,000 distinct CDR3 sequences; 20% to 30% were detected once. Of the sample, 30% to 40% falls within the top ten clones. The clonotype comes from a human donor in good health (CMV status not recorded). Some clones in this sample may be carry-over from other donors' samples. The specimen sequenced was PBMCs, sequenced either directly or after in vitro stimulation (not recorded which).

The DNA sequence is as follows: TGTGCCAGCAGTGCGACTACTGTCGAGCAGTACTTC. Its product reads: CASSATTVEQYF. Recombination joined TRBV28 with TRBJ2-7; the D segment could be TRBD2, given 5 matching bases. From the cysteine through the phenylalanine, the CDR3 covers 12 amino acids. Only the CDR3 portion is preserved as DNA: 36 bases, with reading frame beginning at the first base. The junction carries 11 bases between V and J, which are trimmed by 5 bases and 6 bases respectively. The germline V gene sets CDR1 to MDHEN and CDR2 to SYDVKM.